Sequencing of this T cell receptor beta chain was carried out in a study of blood T cell repertoires in COVID-19. Sequencing was performed with immunoSEQ multiplex PCR; in TCRdb, only in-frame clones are kept and a portion is missing. The sample has about 90,000 clones; 80% to 90% are singletons. CDR1 MDHEN and CDR2 SYDVKM come from the germline V gene. There are 14 residues in the CDR3. The V end was cut by 10 bases, the J end by 1 base, with 16 bases between. Followed over time, Seattle patients had been enrolled while infection was active. Sequencing was done on a sample of peripheral blood. This TCR derives from a man aged 50-59 years with COVID-19, enrolled during active disease. The J gene is TRBJ1-2, the V gene TRBV28; the D gene is possibly TRBD1 (5 bases). CDR3 DNA: TGTGCCATCCGGGGGGGAGAGCTTAACTATGGCTACACCTTC. It codes for CAIRGGELNYGYTF.